This is a list of T cell receptor beta chains from one sample in a study of shared clonotypes between healthy human individuals. TCRdb's table, derived via immunoSEQ multiplex PCR, lists solely in-frame clones and lacks some. Seen here are a few million clones, approximately 94% observed once, and the top ten hold more than 0.1%. The sample consisted of naive CD4+ T cells sorted from blood. These receptors were obtained from a man aged 18 to 35 in good health. CDR3s leave out the opening cysteine and the closing phenylalanine or tryptophan.

j_call,v_call,cdr3_length,cdr3_aa
TRBJ1-6,TRBV4-1,15,ASSQGVASSYNSPLH
TRBJ1-4,TRBV30,13,AWRGNEATNEKLF
TRBJ2-3,TRBV27,12,ASSLGRMGDTQY
TRBJ1-4,TRBV18,13,ASSPRTGINEKLF
TRBJ1-1,TRBV7-2,11,ASSQGRNTEAF
TRBJ1-1,TRBV18,13,ASSPAGDSGTEAF
TRBJ1-4,TRBV27,12,ASSQQGFNEKLF
TRBJ1-5,TRBV19,13,ASSIGRDSRQPQH
TRBJ2-2,TRBV4-1,14,ASSQAPGLNTGELF
TRBJ2-7,TRBV11-2,13,ASSLALGGNYEQY
TRBJ2-2,TRBV9,15,ASSATLSGRASGELF
TRBJ2-5,TRBV5-1,11,ASSLGRDVTQY
TRBJ2-7,TRBV6-5,13,ASSRQRAGSYEQY
TRBJ1-5,TRBV6-1,11,ASSPNRDRPQH
TRBJ1-4,TRBV6-5,10,ASGRSDEKLF
TRBJ1-4,TRBV28,12,ASSFGRFNEKLF